This TCR beta chain was captured in a study of regulatory T cells in long-lasting Graves disease (dated by TCRdb to about 2021). Study-level background: Patients with newly diagnosed Graves' disease had been on antithyroid drugs for under 3 months. TCR sequencing covered roughly 13 persistent and roughly 20 newly diagnosed Graves' disease patients, some 35 samples in total. The study was registered as a clinical trial and conducted in China. Peripheral blood TCR sequencing and RNA sequencing compared persistent Graves' disease patients with newly diagnosed Graves' disease patients.

The time point label on this specimen signifies: newly diagnosed GD, antithyroid drugs for less than 3 months. For both TCR sequencing and RNA sequencing, RNA was extracted from PBMCs using TRIzol. Graves' disease was diagnosed according to American Thyroid Association guidelines. Recruitment of patients was carried out at an endocrinology department in Xi'an, China. Each patient gave 7.5 to 10 milliliters of peripheral blood, collected in an EDTA anticoagulant tube. Ficoll Paque Plus density gradient separation was used to isolate PBMCs, and no additional T cell sorting was done. RNA quality was checked with an Agilent 2100 Bioanalyzer and agarose gel, and concentration with a NanoDrop 2000. This clonotype has a count of ten or more. Its recognized antigen is unknown. The record has no base qualities; no much larger clone is one base away. Receptor libraries were prepared by multiplex PCR. TCRdb lists the instrument as Illumina HiSeq 4000. iRepertoire HTBI primers and Arm-PCR amplification of CDR3 regions were used to construct TCR beta libraries. Before sequencing, the PCR products underwent gel purification. Regarding the original processing steps: Gene usage analysis of CDR3 amino acid clonotypes relied on the 55 to 80 TRBV and 15 or so TRBJ segments identified across samples. Filtered high-quality paired reads were merged into contigs using COPE and FqMerger. BLAST was used to align contigs to the IMGT TRBV, TRBD and TRBJ reference genes, and CDR3 was defined following IMGT. Clonotypes above 0.1% frequency were classified as highly expanded clones. Repertoire diversity was measured by Shannon entropy, and V-J evenness by the Gini coefficient. Clonotypes shared by more than one individual were considered public. The public reads were reprocessed in TCRdb via fastp at Q25 and MiXCR, keeping in-frame beta chains. Entries are consolidated by CDR3 protein sequence, retaining the most common genes and DNA. The V and J calls, along with clone size, are taken from TCRdb and not from the paper's own processing. Within this sample are under 300,000 distinct CDR3 sequences, with around 18% of them counted one time only. The leading ten clones occupy 14% of the sample.

Points the paper makes about the study in general: The authors noted that the small sample size was a limitation that may lower accuracy. Peripheral blood alone was examined, since thyroid tissue, which constituted the primary lesion, could not be accessed. Lower TCR Shannon entropy and fewer highly expanded clones were observed in persistent Graves' disease patients than in newly diagnosed patients, which suggested clonal expansion. Persistent patients shared more public clonotypes among themselves (more than 2,500) than newly diagnosed patients did (about 970). Only the TCR beta chain was sequenced and analyzed.

The sample also formed part of further work on T cells in Graves' hyperthyroidism and ophthalmopathy. Looking at the second paper: A patient counted as having stable Graves' hyperthyroidism if no progression to ophthalmopathy occurred over 18 months of follow-up. Hyperthyroidism patients were aged 18 to 65 years and newly diagnosed, with disease duration of less than 2 months. Exclusion was applied to patients with uncontrolled infections, other autoimmune diseases, pregnancy or lactation. Diagnoses were based on clinical symptoms, serum thyroxine and TRAb, thyroid ultrasound and orbital computed tomography. For the first round of RT-PCR on the TCR CDR3, the HTBI primer set was used together with the Qiagen OneStep RT-PCR kit. Most expanded thyroid clonotypes (frequency above 0.001) were also found in blood, which suggests that blood repertoires may mirror thyroid immune responses. A model built on a 13 V-J signature distinguished ophthalmopathy from stable hyperthyroidism, reaching 87.88% sensitivity and about 81% specificity in cross-validation and 80%/75% in testing. During validation, the model predicted progression to ophthalmopathy a median of around six months ahead of onset, with around 70% sensitivity and almost 75% specificity. TCR V-J signatures able to tell the groups apart were searched for in a discovery cohort of 100 or so patients, of whom around 42 had Graves' ophthalmopathy and around 56 had stable Graves' hyperthyroidism. An independent validation cohort of around 19 hyperthyroidism patients and about 15 patients who later progressed to ophthalmopathy tested prospective prediction of ophthalmopathy. For training and testing, the approximately 97 patients in the discovery cohort were randomly divided in a 7:3 ratio. In addition, the study compared T-cell repertoires in thyroid tissue and in blood from over 5 Graves' hyperthyroidism patients. After sampling, hyperthyroidism patients received methimazole starting at 30 mg daily, and ophthalmopathy patients received high-dose intravenous methylprednisolone. Libraries were constructed in a second round of multiplex PCR, after which size selection and purification were performed. Libraries were sequenced paired-end with 100 bp reads on an Illumina HiSeq2000. Raw data were processed with SOAPnuke, discarding reads with adapters, uncalled bases, mean Phred below 15, or no exact constant-primer or identifier match. COPE v1.2.5 was used to merge the high-quality paired reads, and each unique nucleotide sequence was defined as a clonotype. MiTCR v1.1 was used to align clonotypes to the IMGT TRBV, TRBD and TRBJ reference segments. The analysis was restricted to V-J combinations with a frequency above 0.0001, which together covered 99% to 99.2% of the repertoires. A TCS score was defined as the ratio of F50 (clonal expansion) to E x V (chaos), with BLOSUM62-based TCRdist applied between CDR3 peptides within each V-J. Welch's t-statistics and random forest reduced fewer than 600 V-J features to 13, which were used in a naive Bayes classifier (R e1071). Sample size was not statistically predetermined, and blinding of investigators to group allocation was not performed. The paper reports TCR Vbeta CDR3 sequencing of approximately 140 peripheral blood samples: approximately 41 ophthalmopathy, under 80 hyperthyroidism and 17 progressor patients.

The sequence was obtained from a woman aged 25 to 39 with Graves disease. Donor details come from another sample of the same person, matched by shared clones. The sequencing used peripheral blood mononuclear cells (PBMCs), collected at new diagnosis, from a patient treated with antithyroid drugs.

This receptor carries the CDR3 CASRRLSEAFF. The DNA sequence follows: TGTGCCAGCAGAAGGTTAAGTGAAGCTTTCTTT. The sequence is built from TRBV6-2 or TRBV6-3 and TRBJ1-1; no D gene call is confident. At the junction V is shortened by 6 bases and J by 7 bases, with 9 bases in between. Its CDR3 holds 11 amino acids, cysteine through phenylalanine. Solely the CDR3 DNA is kept, with 33 bases framed from the first base. CDR1 MNHEY and CDR2 SVGEGT are derived from the germline V gene.